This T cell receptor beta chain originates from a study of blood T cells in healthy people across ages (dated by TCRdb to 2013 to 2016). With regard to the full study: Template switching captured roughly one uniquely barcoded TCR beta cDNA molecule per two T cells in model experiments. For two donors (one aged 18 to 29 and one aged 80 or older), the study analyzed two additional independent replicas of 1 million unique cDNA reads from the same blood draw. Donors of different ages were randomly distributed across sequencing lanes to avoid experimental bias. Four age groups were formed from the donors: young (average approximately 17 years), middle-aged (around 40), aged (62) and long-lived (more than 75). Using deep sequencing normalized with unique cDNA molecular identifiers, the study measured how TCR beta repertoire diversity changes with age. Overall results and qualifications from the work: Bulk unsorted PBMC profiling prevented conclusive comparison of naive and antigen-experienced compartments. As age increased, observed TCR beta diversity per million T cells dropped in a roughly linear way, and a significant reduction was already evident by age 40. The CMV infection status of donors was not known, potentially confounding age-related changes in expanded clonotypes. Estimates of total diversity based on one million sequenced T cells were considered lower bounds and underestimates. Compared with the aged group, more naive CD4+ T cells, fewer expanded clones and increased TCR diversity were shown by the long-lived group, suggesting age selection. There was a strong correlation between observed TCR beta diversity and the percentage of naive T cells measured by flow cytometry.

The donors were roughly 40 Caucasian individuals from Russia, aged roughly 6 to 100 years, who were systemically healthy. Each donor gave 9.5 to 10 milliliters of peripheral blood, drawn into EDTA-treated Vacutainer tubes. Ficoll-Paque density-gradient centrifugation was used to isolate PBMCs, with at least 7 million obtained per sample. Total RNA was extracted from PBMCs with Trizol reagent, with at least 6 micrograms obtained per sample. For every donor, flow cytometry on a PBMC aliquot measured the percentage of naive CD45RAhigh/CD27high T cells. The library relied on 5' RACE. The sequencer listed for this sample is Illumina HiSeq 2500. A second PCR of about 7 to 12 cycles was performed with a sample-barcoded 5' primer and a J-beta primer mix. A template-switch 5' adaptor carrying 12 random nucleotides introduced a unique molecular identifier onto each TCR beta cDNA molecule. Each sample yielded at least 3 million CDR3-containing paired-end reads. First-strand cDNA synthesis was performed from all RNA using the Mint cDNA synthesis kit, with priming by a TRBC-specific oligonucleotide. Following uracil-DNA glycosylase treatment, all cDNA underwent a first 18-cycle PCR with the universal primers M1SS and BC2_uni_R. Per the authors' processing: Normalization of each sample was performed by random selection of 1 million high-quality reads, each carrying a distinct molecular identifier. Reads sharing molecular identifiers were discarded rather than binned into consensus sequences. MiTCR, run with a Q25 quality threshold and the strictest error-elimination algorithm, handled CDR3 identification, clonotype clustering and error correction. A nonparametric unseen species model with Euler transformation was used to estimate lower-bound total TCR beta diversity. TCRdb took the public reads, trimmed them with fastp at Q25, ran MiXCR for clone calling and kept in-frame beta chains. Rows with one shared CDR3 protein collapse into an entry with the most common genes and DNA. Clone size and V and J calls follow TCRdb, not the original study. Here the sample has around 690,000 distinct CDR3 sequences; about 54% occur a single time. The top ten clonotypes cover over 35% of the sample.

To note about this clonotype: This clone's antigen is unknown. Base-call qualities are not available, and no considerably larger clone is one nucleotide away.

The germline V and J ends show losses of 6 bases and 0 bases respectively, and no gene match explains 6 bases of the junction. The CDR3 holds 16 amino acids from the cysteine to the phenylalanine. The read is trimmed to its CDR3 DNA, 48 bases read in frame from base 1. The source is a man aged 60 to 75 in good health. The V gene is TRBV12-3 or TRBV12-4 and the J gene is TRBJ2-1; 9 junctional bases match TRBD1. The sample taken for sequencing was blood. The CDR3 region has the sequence CASRRTGESSYNEQFF. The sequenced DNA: TGTGCCAGCAGAAGGACAGGGGAAAGCTCCTACAATGAGCAGTTCTTC.